These 22 T cell receptor beta chains were sequenced from one sample in a study of blood T cell repertoires in COVID-19. Sequenced by immunoSEQ multiplex PCR; TCRdb stores in-frame clones only, minus some. The sample lists about 380,000 clones, about 88% occurring once. The sample was PBMCs or T cells enriched from blood (not recorded which). The receptors shown here come from a woman in her twenties or thirties who had recovered from COVID-19.

The genes are TRBV11-3 and TRBJ1-3, with 9 bases matching TRBD1. Germline V gene lookup returns CDR1 SGHNT and CDR2 YENEEA. The CDR3 is 15 amino acids. Germline trimming cut 5 bases from V and 2 bases from J; bases unmatched to any gene: 4. The DNA of the CDR3 is TGTGCCAGCAGCCGGACAGGGGAGGCTGGAAACACCATATATTTT. This encodes CASSRTGEAGNTIYF.

In its sample, this clone was seen a few times. The rearrangement uses TRBV11-3 and TRBJ2-2, with D tentatively TRBD2 (5 bases). Germline V CDR1 and CDR2: SGHNT, YENEEA. This CDR3 comprises 16 residues. Deletions cut 2 bases from V and 3 bases from J, with 13 bases between. The CDR3 spells CASSLRSVEDTGELFF. CDR3 nucleotide sequence: TGTGCCAGCAGCTTAAGGTCGGTGGAGGACACCGGGGAGCTGTTTTTT.

This chain uses TRBV5-5 with TRBJ1-1; 8 bases agree with TRBD1. The V gene end was trimmed by 4 bases and the J gene end by 4 bases; junction bases not matched to a gene: 6. The CDR3 is made up of 14 amino acids. Germline V gives CDR1 SGHKS, CDR2 YYEKEE (reference sequence). This CDR3 is CASSPQGARTEAFF. The CDR3 DNA reads TGTGCCAGCAGCCCCCAGGGGGCGCGCACTGAAGCTTTCTTT.

The chain employs TRBV7-2 and TRBJ2-1; 8 bases line up with TRBD2. The V segment lost 1 base and the J segment 2 bases; nucleotides outside the gene matches: 7. The length of the CDR3 is 17 residues. CDR1 is SGHTA and CDR2 is FQGNSA in the germline V gene. CDR3 residues: CASSLVATSGTYNEQFF. The CDR3 DNA reads as TGTGCCAGCAGCTTAGTGGCCACTAGCGGCACCTACAATGAGCAGTTCTTC.

The chain combines TRBV5-1 with TRBJ1-1, with 7 bases matching TRBD1. The germline V gene has CDR1 SGHRS and CDR2 YFSETQ. V lost 4 bases and J lost 0; bases outside the gene matches: 3. The CDR3 consists of 14 residues. The CDR3, as DNA: TGCGCCAGCAGCCCCAGGGGGATGAACACTGAAGCTTTCTTT. It codes for CASSPRGMNTEAFF.

The V gene is TRBV11-2, the J gene TRBJ2-1; TRBD2 matches 9 bases. Germline CDR1 SGHAT, CDR2 FQNNGV. The CDR3 extends over 17 amino acids. V was pared by 4 bases and J by 3 bases, with 10 bases of the junction left unmatched. CDR3 nucleotides: TGTGCCAGCAGCTCCCGCGGGAGGGGGGCCCTCTACAATGAGCAGTTCTTC. It encodes CASSSRGRGALYNEQFF.

The gene calls are TRBV6-2 or TRBV6-3 and TRBJ2-3, with D tentatively TRBD2 (6 bases). Trimming took off 2 bases at V and 0 bases at J, with 18 bases between the two ends. CDR1 is MNHEY and CDR2 is SVGEGT in the germline V gene. The CDR3 is 18 amino acids. The CDR3 nucleotides are TGTGCCAGCAGTTACCTTTGGGACTGGCAAGAAAGCACAGATACGCAGTATTTT. It translates to CASSYLWDWQESTDTQYF.

The V gene is TRBV5-1, the J gene TRBJ1-1, with 8 bases identical to TRBD1. CDR1 is SGHRS, CDR2 YFSETQ, per germline. This CDR3 contains 13 residues. The V segment lost 3 bases and the J segment 3 bases; nucleotides outside the gene matches: 1. This CDR3 reads CASSWTGHTEAFF. The CDR3 nucleotides are TGCGCCAGCAGCTGGACAGGGCACACTGAAGCTTTCTTT.

This chain connects TRBV3-1 (or the pseudogene TRBV3-2) to TRBJ1-2; no firm D call. CDR1 and CDR2 from the germline V gene are LGHDT and YNNKEL (reference sequence). This CDR3 is 16 amino acids long. Trimming left V 0 bases short and J 2 bases short, with 13 bases between. The CDR3 DNA reads TGTGCCAGCAGCCAAGATCTGAGGCAGAGAAACTATGGCTACACCTTC. It codes for CASSQDLRQRNYGYTF.

On this clone itself: This CDR3 is also generated by other DNA sequences in the sample. J is TRBJ2-5 and V is TRBV12-3 or TRBV12-4; TRBD1 agrees at 8 bases. This CDR3 has 13 residues. The V segment lost 6 bases and the J segment 2 bases; nucleotides outside the gene matches: 2. CDR3 in amino acids: CASRGTGQETQYF. For the CDR3, the DNA is TGTGCCAGCAGAGGGACAGGTCAAGAGACCCAGTACTTC.

V gene TRBV10-3 combines with J gene TRBJ2-3; D is perhaps TRBD1 (6 bases). Germline lookup yields CDR1 ENHRY and CDR2 SYGVKD. The V and J ends lost 5 bases and 3 bases respectively, with 15 bases between them. The CDR3 length is 15 residues. The CDR3: CAISPQGLGTDTQYF. CDR3 DNA: TGTGCCATCAGTCCTCAGGGGTTGGGGACAGATACGCAGTATTTT.

The chain joins TRBV6-6 to TRBJ1-6, with D possibly being TRBD1 (6 bases). Looked up from germline, CDR1 is MNHNY and CDR2 is SVGAGI (reference sequence). The ends were cut back, 5 bases at V and 9 bases at J, with 14 bases in the middle. CDR3 length equals 14 residues. Here the CDR3 DNA reads TGTGCCAGCAGTCCACAGGGAGGGTTTTCACCCCTCCACTTT. This sequence encodes CASSPQGGFSPLHF.

V gene TRBV5-1 combines with J gene TRBJ1-5, with D possibly TRBD1 on 5 matching bases. This CDR3 region has 16 residues. The germline gives CDR1 SGHRS, CDR2 YFSETQ. V was shortened by 4 bases and J by 1 base, with 15 bases between the two germline ends. The CDR3 sequence is CASSPYRIASNQPQHF. CDR3 nucleotide sequence: TGCGCCAGCAGCCCATACAGGATTGCAAGCAATCAGCCCCAGCATTTT. Complete variable domain (other parts from reference TRBV5-1 and TRBJ1-5): KAGVTQTPRYLIKTRGQQVTLSCSPISGHRSVSWYQQTPGQGLQFLFEYFSETQRNKGNFPGRFSGRQFSNSRSEMNVSTLELGDSALYLCASSPYRIASNQPQHFGDGTRLSIL.

The rearrangement uses TRBV7-8 and TRBJ2-7; tentative D call: TRBD1 (6 bases). CDR3 size: 16 residues. V lost 0 bases and J 0 bases, leaving 12 bases between the germline ends. In germline, CDR1 is SGHVS, CDR2 FQNEAQ. DNA of the CDR3: TGTGCCAGCAGCTTAGCGATCACAGGGAGCTCCTACGAGCAGTACTTC. Translated: CASSLAITGSSYEQYF.

This clone was found once. V is TRBV7-9 and J is TRBJ2-7; D possibly corresponds to TRBD1 (6 bases). With 5 bases removed from V and 7 bases from J, the gap between germline ends came to 24 bases. The CDR3 contains 16 residues. Germline assignment: CDR1 SEHNR and CDR2 FQNEAQ (reference sequence). CDR3 loop: CASSPPGQSFYEEQYF. The CDR3 nucleotides read TGTGCCAGCAGCCCACCGGGACAATCTTTCTACGAGGAGCAGTACTTC.

The chain carries TRBV19 and TRBJ1-1; 9 positions match TRBD1. Germline V gene lookup returns CDR1 LNHDA and CDR2 SQIVND (reference sequence). CDR3 length: 14 amino acids. The trim removed 5 bases at V and 1 base at J, leaving 2 bases unmatched. CDR3 bases: TGTGCCAGTAGTGCGGACAGGGGGAACACTGAAGCTTTCTTT. Protein sequence: CASSADRGNTEAFF.

CDR3 sequence: CATSRPGGYVDGYTF. In DNA form, the CDR3 reads TGTGCCACCAGCAGGCCAGGAGGTTATGTGGATGGCTACACCTTC. V gene TRBV15 combines with J gene TRBJ1-2, with unresolved D. V dropped 3 bases and J dropped 6 bases, with 17 bases sitting between them. Looked up from germline, CDR1 is LNHNV and CDR2 is YYDKDF (reference sequence). The length of the CDR3 is 15 residues.

This chain connects TRBV7-8 to TRBJ2-7; 10 bases map to TRBD2. CDR3 size: 16 residues. The germline gives CDR1 SGHVS, CDR2 FQNEAQ. J gave up 0 bases and V 2 bases, and 4 bases lay outside the gene matches. The DNA of the CDR3 is TGTGCCAGCAGCTTAAGGACTAGCGGAAGCTCCTACGAGCAGTACTTC. It encodes CASSLRTSGSSYEQYF. Full variable domain (remainder filled in from reference TRBV7-8 and TRBJ2-7): GAGVSQSPRYKVAKRGQDVALRCDPISGHVSLFWYQQALGQGPEFLTYFQNEAQLDKSGLPSDRFFAERPEGSVSTLKIQRTQQEDSAVYLCASSLRTSGSSYEQYFGPGTRLTVT.

This clone was recorded once. The J gene is TRBJ1-4, the V gene TRBV5-1; 9 positions agree with TRBD1. J gave up 8 bases and V 5 bases, and 4 bases lay outside the gene matches. The CDR3 sequence is 13 residues long. Germline V lookup: CDR1 SGHRS, CDR2 YFSETQ. DNA of the CDR3: TGCGCCAGCAGGGGGACAGGGCGCGAAAAACTGTTTTTT. Its protein is CASRGTGREKLFF. Full variable domain (remainder filled in from reference TRBV5-1 and TRBJ1-4): KAGVTQTPRYLIKTRGQQVTLSCSPISGHRSVSWYQQTPGQGLQFLFEYFSETQRNKGNFPGRFSGRQFSNSRSEMNVSTLELGDSALYLCASRGTGREKLFFGSGTQLSVL.

The chain is built from TRBV19 and TRBJ2-1, with 10 bases aligning to TRBD1. In germline, CDR1 is LNHDA, CDR2 SQIVND (reference sequence). The J segment lost 7 bases and the V segment lost 4 bases, leaving 13 bases of the junction unmatched. CDR3 length equals 17 residues. CDR3 in DNA: TGTGCCAGTAGTACGGGACAGGGGTGGGATCTAGGGAATGAGCAGTTCTTC. This translates into CASSTGQGWDLGNEQFF.

This chain uses TRBV28 with TRBJ2-7; D may be TRBD1 (5 bases). Germline V gives CDR1 MDHEN, CDR2 SYDVKM. The CDR3 runs 13 residues. Trimming took 11 bases from V and 5 from J, leaving 19 bases between them. Here the CDR3 DNA reads TGTGCCGGAAAAACAATGGGCAGGGACGAGCAGTACTTC. As protein: CAGKTMGRDEQYF.

This chain links TRBV5-5 with TRBJ1-5; 7 bases map to TRBD1. Germline assignment: CDR1 SGHKS and CDR2 YYEKEE (reference sequence). Trimming took 0 bases from V and 10 from J; bases not matched to a gene: 10. The CDR3 sequence is 15 residues long. The CDR3 DNA reads TGTGCCAGCAGCTTGGATGACAGGGTCGGTGGCCCCCAGCATTTT. It translates to CASSLDDRVGGPQHF.